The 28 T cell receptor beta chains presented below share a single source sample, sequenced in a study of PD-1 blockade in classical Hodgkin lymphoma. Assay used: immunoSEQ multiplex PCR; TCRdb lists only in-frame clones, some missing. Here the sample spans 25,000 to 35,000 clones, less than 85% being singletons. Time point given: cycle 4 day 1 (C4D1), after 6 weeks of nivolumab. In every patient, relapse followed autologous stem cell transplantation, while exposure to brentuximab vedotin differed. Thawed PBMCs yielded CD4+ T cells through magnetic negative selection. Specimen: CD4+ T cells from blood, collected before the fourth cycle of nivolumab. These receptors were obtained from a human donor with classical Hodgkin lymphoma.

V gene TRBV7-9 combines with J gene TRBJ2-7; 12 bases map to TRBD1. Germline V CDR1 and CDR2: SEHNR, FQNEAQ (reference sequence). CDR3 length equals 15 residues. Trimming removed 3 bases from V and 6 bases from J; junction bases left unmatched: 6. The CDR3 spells CASSFRDRGRGEQYF. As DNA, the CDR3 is TGTGCCAGCAGCTTCCGGGACAGGGGGCGCGGCGAGCAGTACTTC.

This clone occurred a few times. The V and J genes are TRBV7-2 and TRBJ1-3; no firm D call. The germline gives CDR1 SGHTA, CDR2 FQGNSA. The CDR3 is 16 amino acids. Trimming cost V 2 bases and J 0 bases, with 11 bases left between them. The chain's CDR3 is CASSLIGTFSGNTIYF. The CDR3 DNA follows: TGTGCCAGCAGCTTAATTGGAACCTTCTCTGGAAACACCATATATTTT. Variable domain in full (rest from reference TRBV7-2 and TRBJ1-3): GAGVSQSPSNKVTEKGKDVELRCDPISGHTALYWYRQSLGQGLEFLIYFQGNSAPDKSGLPSDRFSAERTGGSVSTLTIQRTQQEDSAVYLCASSLIGTFSGNTIYFGEGSWLTVV.

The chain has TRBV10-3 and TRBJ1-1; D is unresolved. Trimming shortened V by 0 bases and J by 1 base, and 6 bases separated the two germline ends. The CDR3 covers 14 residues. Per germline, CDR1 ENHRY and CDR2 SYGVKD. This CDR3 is CAISESAQNTEAFF. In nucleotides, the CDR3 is TGTGCCATCAGTGAGTCAGCACAGAACACTGAAGCTTTCTTT.

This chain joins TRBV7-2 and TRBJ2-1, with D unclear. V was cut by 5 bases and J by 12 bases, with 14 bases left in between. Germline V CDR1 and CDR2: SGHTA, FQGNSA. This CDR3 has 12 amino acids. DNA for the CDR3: TGTGCCAGCAGCCCAGTACTAATGCCGCAGTTCTTC. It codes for CASSPVLMPQFF.

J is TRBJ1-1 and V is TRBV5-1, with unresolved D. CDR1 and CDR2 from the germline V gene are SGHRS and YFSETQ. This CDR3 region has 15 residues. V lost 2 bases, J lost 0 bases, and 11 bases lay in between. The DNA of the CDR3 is TGCGCCAGCAGCTTCCTCGGGCAATTGAACACTGAAGCTTTCTTT. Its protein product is CASSFLGQLNTEAFF.

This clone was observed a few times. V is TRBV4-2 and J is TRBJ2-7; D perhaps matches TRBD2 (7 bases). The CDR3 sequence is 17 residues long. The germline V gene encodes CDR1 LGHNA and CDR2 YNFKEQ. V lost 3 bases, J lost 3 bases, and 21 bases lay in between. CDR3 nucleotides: TGTGCCAGCAGCCAGGGGCGCAGGGAGGGGGTACTCTACGAGCAGTACTTC. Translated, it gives CASSQGRREGVLYEQYF.

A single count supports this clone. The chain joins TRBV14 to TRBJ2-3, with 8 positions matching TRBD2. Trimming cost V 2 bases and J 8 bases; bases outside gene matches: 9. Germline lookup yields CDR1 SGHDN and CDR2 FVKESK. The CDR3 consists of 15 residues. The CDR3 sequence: CASSQSGGPSGTQYF. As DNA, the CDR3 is TGTGCCAGCAGCCAATCGGGAGGGCCCTCGGGTACGCAGTATTTT.

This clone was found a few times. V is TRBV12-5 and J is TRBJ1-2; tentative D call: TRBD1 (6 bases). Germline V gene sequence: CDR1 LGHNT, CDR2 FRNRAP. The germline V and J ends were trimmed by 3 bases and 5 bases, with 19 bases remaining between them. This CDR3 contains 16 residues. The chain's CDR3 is CASGLQGRSQEYGYTF. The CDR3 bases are TGTGCTAGTGGTTTACAGGGAAGGTCCCAAGAATATGGCTACACCTTC.

CDR3 loop: CASSVQGADYQPQHF. CDR3 in DNA: TGTGCCAGCAGCGTACAGGGAGCTGATTACCAGCCCCAGCATTTT. The chain is built from TRBV5-6 and TRBJ1-5; possible D gene TRBD1, 6 bases. CDR1 is SGHDT and CDR2 is YYEEEE in the germline V gene. V gave up 4 bases and J gave up 7 bases, with 18 bases separating them. The CDR3 is 15 amino acids.

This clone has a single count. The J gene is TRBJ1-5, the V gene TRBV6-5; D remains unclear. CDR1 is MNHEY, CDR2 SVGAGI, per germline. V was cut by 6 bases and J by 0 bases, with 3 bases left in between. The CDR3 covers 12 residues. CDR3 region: CASRNSNQPQHF. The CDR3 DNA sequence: TGTGCCAGCAGAAATAGCAATCAGCCCCAGCATTTT.

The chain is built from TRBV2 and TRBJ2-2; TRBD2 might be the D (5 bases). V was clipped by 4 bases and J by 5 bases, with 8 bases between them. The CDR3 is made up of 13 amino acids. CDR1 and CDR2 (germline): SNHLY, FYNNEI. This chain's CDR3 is CASSGERTGELFF. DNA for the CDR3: TGTGCCAGCAGTGGGGAGAGGACCGGGGAGCTGTTTTTT.

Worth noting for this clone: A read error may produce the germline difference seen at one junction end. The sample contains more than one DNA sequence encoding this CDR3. CDR3 DNA sequence: TGTGCCAGCAGCTTAGACAGGGTGGGCCAAGATGAAAAACTATTTTTT. This codes for CASSLDRVGQDEKLFF. The chain has TRBV7-6 and TRBJ1-4, with a possible D match to TRBD1 (6 bases). The CDR3 sequence is 16 residues long. Per germline, CDR1 SGHVS and CDR2 FNYEAQ.

This CDR3 reads CSALQGAGNEKLFF. For the CDR3, the DNA is TGCAGCGCCCTACAAGGGGCAGGGAATGAAAAACTGTTTTTT. The genes are TRBV29-1 and TRBJ1-4; a weak D match, TRBD1 (5 bases). V lost 7 bases to trimming and J lost 5 bases, with 17 bases between them. CDR3 length equals 14 residues. Germline CDR1 and CDR2: SQVTM and ANQGSEA.

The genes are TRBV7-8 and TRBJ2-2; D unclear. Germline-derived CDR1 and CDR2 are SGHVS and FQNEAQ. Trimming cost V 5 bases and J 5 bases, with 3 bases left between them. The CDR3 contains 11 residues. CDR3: CASSPTGELFF. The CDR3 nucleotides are TGTGCCAGCAGCCCTACCGGGGAGCTGTTTTTT.

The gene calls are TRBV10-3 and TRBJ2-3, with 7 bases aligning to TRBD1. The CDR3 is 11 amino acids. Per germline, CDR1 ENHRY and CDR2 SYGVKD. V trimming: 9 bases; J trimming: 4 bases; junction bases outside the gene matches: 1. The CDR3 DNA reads TGTGCCATTCAGGGGGCAGATACGCAGTATTTT. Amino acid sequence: CAIQGADTQYF.

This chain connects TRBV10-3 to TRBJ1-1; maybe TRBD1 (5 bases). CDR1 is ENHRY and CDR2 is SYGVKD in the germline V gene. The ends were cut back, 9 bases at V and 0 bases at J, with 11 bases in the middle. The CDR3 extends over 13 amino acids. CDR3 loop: CAIRDEMNTEAFF. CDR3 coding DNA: TGTGCCATACGGGACGAGATGAACACTGAAGCTTTCTTT.

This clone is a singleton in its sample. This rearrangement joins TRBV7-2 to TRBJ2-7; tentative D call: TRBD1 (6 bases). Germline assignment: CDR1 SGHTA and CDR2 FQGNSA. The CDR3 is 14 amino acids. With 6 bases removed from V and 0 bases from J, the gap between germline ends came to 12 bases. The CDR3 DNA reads TGTGCCAGCAGTTTCGACAGGACCTCCTACGAGCAGTACTTC. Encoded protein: CASSFDRTSYEQYF.

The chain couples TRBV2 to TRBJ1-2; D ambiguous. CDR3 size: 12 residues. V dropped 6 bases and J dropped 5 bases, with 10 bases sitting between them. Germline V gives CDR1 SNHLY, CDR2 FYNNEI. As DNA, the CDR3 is TGTGCCAGCAGCGCAGAAAGTTATGGCTACACCTTC. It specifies CASSAESYGYTF.

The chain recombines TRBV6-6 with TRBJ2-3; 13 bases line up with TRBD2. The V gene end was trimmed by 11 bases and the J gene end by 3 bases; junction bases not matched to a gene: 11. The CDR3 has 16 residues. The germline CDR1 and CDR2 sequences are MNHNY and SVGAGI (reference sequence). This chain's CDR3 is CAVHSGLAGMTDTQYF. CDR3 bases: TGTGCCGTACATTCGGGACTAGCGGGGATGACAGATACGCAGTATTTT.

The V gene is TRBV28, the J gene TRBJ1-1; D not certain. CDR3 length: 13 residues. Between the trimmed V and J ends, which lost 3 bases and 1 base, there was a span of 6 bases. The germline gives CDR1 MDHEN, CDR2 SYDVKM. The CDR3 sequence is CASSLQKNTEAFF. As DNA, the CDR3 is TGTGCCAGCAGTTTGCAGAAGAACACTGAAGCTTTCTTT.

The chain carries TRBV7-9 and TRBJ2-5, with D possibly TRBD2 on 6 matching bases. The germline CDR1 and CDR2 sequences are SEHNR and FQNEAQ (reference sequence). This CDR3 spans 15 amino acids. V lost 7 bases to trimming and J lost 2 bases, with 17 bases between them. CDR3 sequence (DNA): TGTGCCAGCACCGGGGGTAGAGGAAGACAAGAGACCCAGTACTTC. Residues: CASTGGRGRQETQYF.

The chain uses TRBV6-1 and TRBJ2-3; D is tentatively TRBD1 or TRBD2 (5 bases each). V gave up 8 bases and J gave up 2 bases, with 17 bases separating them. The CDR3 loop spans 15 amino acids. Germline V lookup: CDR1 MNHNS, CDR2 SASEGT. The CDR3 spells CASPNRMGPTDTQYF. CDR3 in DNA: TGTGCCAGCCCCAACAGGATGGGACCCACAGATACGCAGTATTTT.

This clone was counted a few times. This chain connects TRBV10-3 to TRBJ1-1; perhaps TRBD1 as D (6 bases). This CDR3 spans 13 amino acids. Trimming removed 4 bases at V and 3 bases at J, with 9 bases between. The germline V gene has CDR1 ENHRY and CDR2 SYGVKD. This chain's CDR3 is CAISGGGDTEAFF. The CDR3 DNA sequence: TGTGCCATCAGTGGAGGGGGAGACACTGAAGCTTTCTTT.

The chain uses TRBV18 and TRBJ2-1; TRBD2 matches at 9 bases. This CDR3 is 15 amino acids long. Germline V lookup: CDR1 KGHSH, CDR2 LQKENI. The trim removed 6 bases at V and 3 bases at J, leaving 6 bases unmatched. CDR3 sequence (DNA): TGTGCCAGCTCCCCGACTAGCGGACACTACAATGAGCAGTTCTTC. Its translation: CASSPTSGHYNEQFF.

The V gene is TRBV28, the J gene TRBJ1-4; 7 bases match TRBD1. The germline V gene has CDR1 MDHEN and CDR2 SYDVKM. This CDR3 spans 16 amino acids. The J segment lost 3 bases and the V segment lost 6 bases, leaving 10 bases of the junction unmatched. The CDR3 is CASRRRLTGSNEKLFF. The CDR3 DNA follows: TGTGCCAGCAGGAGGCGTCTGACAGGGTCTAATGAAAAACTGTTTTTT.

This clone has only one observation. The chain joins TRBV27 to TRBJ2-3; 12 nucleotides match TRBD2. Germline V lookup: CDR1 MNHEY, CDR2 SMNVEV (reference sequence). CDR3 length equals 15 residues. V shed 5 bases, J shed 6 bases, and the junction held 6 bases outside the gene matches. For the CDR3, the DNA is TGTGCCAGCAGTGGGCTAGCGGGGGGGCCGGATACGCAGTATTTT. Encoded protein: CASSGLAGGPDTQYF.

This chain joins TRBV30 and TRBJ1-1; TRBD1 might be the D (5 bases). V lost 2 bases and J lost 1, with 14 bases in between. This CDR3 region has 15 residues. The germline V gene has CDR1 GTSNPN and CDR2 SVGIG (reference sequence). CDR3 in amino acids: CAWSPGGVSNTEAFF. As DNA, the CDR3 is TGTGCCTGGAGTCCCGGGGGGGTTTCGAACACTGAAGCTTTCTTT.

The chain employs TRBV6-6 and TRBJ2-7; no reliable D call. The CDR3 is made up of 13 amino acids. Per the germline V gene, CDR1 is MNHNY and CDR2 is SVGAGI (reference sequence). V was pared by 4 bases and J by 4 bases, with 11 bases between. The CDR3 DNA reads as TGTGCCAGCAGTTGGAGAGGTTTTTACGAGCAGTACTTC. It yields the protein CASSWRGFYEQYF.